The subject of this entry is one T cell receptor (beta chain). This clonotype appeared many times. There is no known antigen for this receptor. No base quality values were provided; no much bigger clone lies one nucleotide off. From the cysteine up to the phenylalanine, the CDR3 has a length of 15 residues. Only CDR3 DNA is held: 45 bases, read in frame from base 1. Between the V and J ends, shortened by 4 bases and 1 base respectively, the junction contains 16 bases. The CDR1 and CDR2 encoded by the germline V gene (reference sequence) are GTSNPN and SVGIG. The sample comes from a study of regulatory T cells in long-lasting Graves disease (dated by TCRdb to the early 2020s). Turning to the overall study: Patients with newly diagnosed Graves' disease had been on antithyroid drugs for under 3 months. A total of roughly 35 samples underwent TCR sequencing: about 13 from persistent and about 20 from newly diagnosed Graves' disease patients. Peripheral blood TCR sequencing and RNA sequencing compared persistent Graves' disease patients with newly diagnosed Graves' disease patients. The study was conducted in China and was registered as a clinical trial.

The time point label here, explained by the study, means: newly diagnosed GD, antithyroid drugs for less than 3 months. For both TCR sequencing and RNA sequencing, RNA was extracted from PBMCs in TRIzol. The diagnosis of Graves' disease was made according to American Thyroid Association guidelines. Recruitment of patients was carried out at an endocrinology department in Xi'an, China. Each patient gave around 9.2 milliliters of peripheral blood, collected in an EDTA anticoagulant tube. Ficoll Paque Plus density gradient separation was used to isolate PBMCs, and no further T cell sorting was done. An Agilent 2100 Bioanalyzer and agarose gel were used to check RNA quality, while a NanoDrop 2000 measured RNA concentration. What the study reported, not specific to this receptor: Compared with newly diagnosed patients, persistent Graves' disease patients had lower TCR Shannon entropy and fewer highly expanded clones, which suggests clonal expansion. Only the TCR beta chain was sequenced and analyzed. Peripheral blood alone was examined, since thyroid tissue, which constituted the primary lesion, could not be accessed. Preferential use of TRBV28, TRBJ1-2 and TRBJ2-5 was observed in persistent disease, whereas TRBV20-1 and TRBJ2-1 were favored in newly diagnosed disease. As a limitation, the authors acknowledged that the small sample size may reduce accuracy. More public clonotypes were shared among persistent patients (under 3,000) than among newly diagnosed patients (966).

Libraries were built with multiplex PCR. Sequencing relied on an Illumina HiSeq 4000. TCR beta libraries were built with iRepertoire HTBI primers and Arm-PCR amplification of CDR3 regions. Before sequencing, the PCR products went through gel purification. In the paper's pipeline: Gene usage analysis of CDR3 amino acid clonotypes used the 60 to 80 TRBV and approximately 13 TRBJ segments found across samples. COPE and FqMerger were used to merge the filtered high-quality paired reads into contigs. BLAST was used to align contigs to IMGT TRBV, TRBD and TRBJ reference genes, and CDR3 was defined according to IMGT. Highly expanded clones were defined as clonotypes with a frequency above 0.1%. Repertoire diversity was measured by Shannon entropy, and V-J evenness by the Gini coefficient. Public clonotypes were defined as clonotypes shared by more than one individual. Using fastp at Q25 and MiXCR, TCRdb reprocessed the public reads and kept productive beta chains. Rows are combined by CDR3 protein, so each entry shows the most common genes and DNA. The V and J calls were not made by the authors but by TCRdb's processing. In all, the sample holds approximately 230,000 distinct CDR3 sequences, and 15% to 20% of those were seen once. The top ten constitute around 20% of the sample.

The sample was peripheral blood mononuclear cells (PBMCs), taken at new diagnosis, from a patient treated with antithyroid drugs. The sequence is built from TRBV30 and TRBJ1-2; a tentative D match to TRBD1 spans 5 bases. The receptor was isolated from a female donor with Graves disease. Read as DNA, the sequence is TGTGCCTGGACCCCCCGCCAAGGGGTTAACTATGGCTACACCTTC. The resulting protein is CAWTPRQGVNYGYTF. Reference TRBV30 and TRBJ1-2 proteins supply the regions before and after the CDR3; the full variable domain is: SQTIHQWPATLVQPVGSPLSLECTVEGTSNPNLYWYRQAAGRGLQLLFYSVGIGQISSEVPQNLSASRPQDRQFILSSKKLLLSDSGFYLCAWTPRQGVNYGYTFGSGTRLTVV.